This T cell receptor (beta chain) was sequenced in a study of cytomegalovirus exposure and HLA in healthy donors (TCRdb year 2017). Study-level background: In an earlier analysis of several hundred of the donors, around 300 Gb of sequence data and 90 million to 130 million unique TCR beta sequences from roughly 190 million T cells were reported. An early release that covered some 630 HLA-typed donors contained around 300 gigabases of sequencing data and tens of millions of unique TCR sequences. Among the roughly 380 genotyped donors, around 81% belonged to the genetic ancestry cluster associated with self-reported Caucasian donors. The study was designed to test whether signatures of past pathogen exposure could be identified by cataloging public T cell receptors. The study used immunosequencing to profile the T cell repertoires of some 600 subjects and linked those repertoires to cytomegalovirus serostatus. Along with the approximately 700-subject first cohort, a separate validation cohort of over a hundred different subjects was used. To predict cytomegalovirus infection status, the study brought together high-throughput TCR immunosequencing, statistical association of individual TCRs with disease status, and machine learning. A later analysis re-examined previously published TCR beta repertoires from around 670 donors and added high-resolution HLA genotyping to investigate patterns of TCR occurrence. In the later analysis, no new phenotypic data were used to find candidate immune exposures; instead, reliance was placed on TCR beta sequences and their occurrence across donors. An earlier analysis of 500 to 750 of the donors applied high-throughput TCR beta sequencing to assess whether each TCR beta V gene segment acted as functional or pseudogenic. Donor age, sex, ethnicity and CMV serostatus were collected together with the repertoire data. Genome-wide SNP genotypes for about 65% of the 666 donors were used in a later genetic analysis, which treated that subset as a discovery cohort. Every discovery cohort repertoire had been produced on one sequencing platform. HLA typing included class I and class II loci at four-digit resolution. Typing coverage varied by locus: roughly 629-630 donors for A, B, C, DRB1 and DQB1; roughly 560 for DQA1; over 600 for DPA1; roughly 450 for DPB1. Because of strong linkage in the cohort, roughly five DR-DQ haplotypes were treated as single units for association and clustering. Among about 360 genotyped donors of the cohort, an average of about 240,000 unique TCR beta nucleotide sequences were sequenced per donor, around 20% of them non-productive.

The cohort was made up of approximately 670 healthy bone marrow donors. All cohort members were sampled while nominally healthy, although unrecorded immune exposures were likely present. The donor tested CMV seronegative, placing the donor among the roughly 350 seronegative members of the cohort. A peripheral blood sample was collected from each donor, and TCR beta sequencing was performed on peripheral blood mononuclear cells. The Qiagen DNeasy Blood Extraction Kit was used to extract genomic DNA from the blood cell samples. The library came from the immunoSEQ multiplex PCR assay. For the multiplex PCR, a mixture combining 60 forward primers for TCR Vbeta segments and 13 reverse primers for TCR Jbeta segments was used. The CDR3 region of rearranged TCR beta genes was amplified from genomic DNA with a multiplex PCR assay. The amplified TCR beta libraries were sequenced on the Illumina HiSeq System as 87-base-pair reads. As for the authors' bioinformatics: In a later analysis, tens of millions of unique TCR beta chains were counted across the 500 to 850 repertoires, and roughly 10 million of these chains were shared by at least two donors. To remove PCR and sequencing errors, raw reads were error-corrected and collapsed into unique sequences using a nearest-neighbor algorithm that merged closely related sequences. To assign V, D and J gene segments, CDR3 sequences were aligned to IMGT reference sequences. Each retained sequence needed at least a six-nucleotide match to both a V gene segment and a J gene segment. A rearrangement counted as productive if the CDR3 had no stop codons and remained in frame with V and J, and every other rearrangement counted as non-productive. Following IMGT convention, CDR3 was defined as the stretch from the second conserved V-encoded cysteine to the conserved J-encoded phenylalanine. In an earlier analysis of roughly 580 of the donors, sequences lacking an unambiguous match to a single V gene segment were excluded. In an earlier analysis of several hundred of the donors, a V segment was called functional when productive rearrangements were above 56.7%, and segregating when the standard deviation between donors exceeded 5%. A statistical classification framework was developed to diagnose cytomegalovirus status using the catalog of TCR beta chain sequences. In a later analysis, TCR nucleotide sequences were compared against IMGT/GENE-DB human TR gene sequences so that V and J genes could be assigned. The TCRdist pipeline was used in a later analysis to assign CDR3 sequences and most-parsimonious VDJ recombination scenarios. In a later analysis, each TCR beta chain was defined by its CDR3 amino acid sequence together with its V-gene family, and reads lacking a unique V-gene family were excluded. To address suspected cross-contamination and a sequencing artifact, a later analysis removed 592 highly shared, low-generation-probability nucleotide sequences. A later analysis calculated a clonal expansion index for each public chain from normalized within-repertoire ranks of inferred template counts. In a later analysis, generation probabilities were computed with a VDJ recombination model fitted to out-of-frame rearrangements, and the resulting probabilities were checked against IGoR. In a later analysis, hypergeometric tests were used to score TCR-TCR, TCR-HLA and TCR-CMV co-occurrence, with a repertoire-size bias correction applied to TCR pairs. In a later analysis, false discovery rates were estimated by permuting HLA or CMV assignments 20 times. In a later analysis, co-occurring TCRs were grouped with DBSCAN, and TCRdist sequence similarity was added when clustering was performed within HLA-allele-positive subsets. Repertoires with fewer than 30,000 or more than 120,000 public chains, plus five repertoires with anomalous nucleotide sharing, were excluded from co-occurrence clustering. Drawn from immuneACCESS, this table holds only the in-frame rearrangements with V and J called that TCRdb kept. Clones are partly lost; checked studies trace under half to an unresolved V gene and leave the rest unexplained. V, J and clone size were drawn from that table, and D and trimming were deduced from the DNA. Present in this sample are fewer than 250,000 clones, just over 75% of which were seen just once. Of the sample, 0.6% to 0.7% is held by the ten largest clones.

The CDR3, cysteine through phenylalanine, is 14 amino acids long. Only CDR3 DNA is held: 42 bases, read in frame from base 1. V is pared back by 0 bases and J by 6 bases, with 12 bases lying between the germline termini. Based on the germline V gene, the CDR1 and CDR2 sequences are SGHRS and YFSETQ. What the study reported, not specific to this receptor: Cytomegalovirus status was reported to be diagnosed by the classifier with high specificity and sensitivity in both the original and validation cohorts. In a later genetic analysis, fewer N-insertions in productive TCRs were reported among donors in an Asian-associated ancestry cluster than the roughly 640-donor mean. The authors suggested that the approach could potentially be extended to other disease states and immunological phenotypes. Because the 87-base-pair reads could not distinguish some IMGT-functional V segments, including TRBV6-2 and TRBV6-3, those segments were excluded. Only TCR beta chains were sequenced in this cohort, and the absence of alpha or paired-chain data limited detectable features. For the cohort, immune exposure information was limited to CMV serostatus. A further reported finding was that TCR beta sequences accurately predicted the HLA-A and HLA-B alleles for most subjects in the first cohort. According to a later analysis, most CMV-associated TCR beta chains appeared to be HLA-restricted, and the HLA associations seemed to be driven largely by CMV exposure. A cluster of highly shared sequence variants was judged likely to represent a technical artifact of the sequencing pipeline. Several of the top co-occurrence clusters appeared to be linked to parvovirus B19, influenza, CMV and Epstein-Barr virus, according to a later analysis. A few of the identified cytomegalovirus-associated TCR beta chains were confirmed in vitro to be specific for cytomegalovirus antigens. In an earlier analysis of around 600 of the donors, most TCR beta V segments were observed in productive rearrangements about 90% or about 30% of the time, broadly matching IMGT annotations. Correlated functional status among segregating V segments might reflect linkage disequilibrium, but an unknown experimental factor could not be ruled out. Because counts were too low, 15 to 20 rarely observed V segments, including chromosome 9 orphons, were excluded from the earlier analysis of a few hundred of the donors. A total of some 180 TCR beta chains were listed by the study as associated with cytomegalovirus. Compared with equally common non-associated chains, HLA-associated TCR beta chains in a later analysis were more clonally expanded and had lower generation probabilities. Assigning TCR associations to individual alleles was difficult when HLA alleles, especially DR and DQ, strongly co-occurred. A later analysis associated 15,000 or so TCR beta sequences with specific HLA alleles at a false discovery rate of 0.05. While some public TCRs were present in many individuals, most TCR sequences turned up only very rarely across donors. A later genetic analysis associated a missense DCLRE1C variant with V-gene and J-gene trimming of TCR beta chains, and an independent cohort replicated the association. A later analysis found that TCR association rates varied across HLA loci, with DRB1 alleles showing the most associated TCRs and HLA-C alleles the fewest. Presence/absence analyses assumed roughly uniform sequencing depth across donors, an assumption that may not hold. Because HLA typing was missing for some donors at each locus, association tests included only the typed subset.

As for this clone: Its antigen remains undetermined. The sample holds no much larger clone one base away, and base qualities are not on file.

The source of this sequence is a man between 18 and 29 years old in good health and CMV-seronegative. This sequence uses TRBV5-1 and TRBJ2-5; the best D guess is TRBD2, with 5 bases matching. The sequencing input was PBMCs. The CDR3 region has the sequence CASSLDWGDKTQYF. The DNA is TGCGCCAGCAGCTTGGATTGGGGAGACAAGACCCAGTACTTC.